Following are 26 T cell receptor beta chains from one sample sequenced in a study of blood T cells in healthy people across ages. Through a sample-barcoded 5' primer and a J-beta primer mix, a second PCR was run for about 6 to 12 cycles. TCRdb itself ran the 5' RACE reads through MiXCR, one entry per CDR3 protein. The repertoire holds around 990,000 distinct CDR3 sequences, 35% to 40% seen once, with over 10% in the top ten. Sequences were obtained from blood. These receptors were collected from a man between 18 and 35 years old in good health.

The chain couples TRBV5-1 to TRBJ1-2, with 7 nucleotides matching TRBD1. CDR1 SGHRS and CDR2 YFSETQ come from the germline V gene. The CDR3 has 14 residues. Unmatched junction bases numbered 8, after V lost 5 bases and J lost 4 bases. The CDR3 protein is CASRAGQQGYGYTF. For the CDR3, the DNA is TGCGCCAGCAGGGCGGGACAGCAGGGCTATGGCTACACCTTC.

Only a few counts were recorded for this clonotype. The chain couples TRBV28 to TRBJ2-1, with 8 bases fitting TRBD2. Trimming removed 4 bases from V and 7 bases from J; junction bases left unmatched: 9. This CDR3 spans 15 amino acids. Germline loops: CDR1 MDHEN, CDR2 SYDVKM. The CDR3 is CASSSPGLGGNEQFF. CDR3 bases: TGTGCCAGCAGTTCACCGGGACTAGGTGGGAATGAGCAGTTCTTC. Filled out from reference TRBV28 and TRBJ2-1, the complete variable domain reads DVKVTQSSRYLVKRTGEKVFLECVQDMDHENMFWYRQDPGLGLRLIYFSYDVKMKEKGDIPEGYSVSREKKERFSLILESASTNQTSMYLCASSSPGLGGNEQFFGPGTRLTVL.

As DNA, the CDR3 is TGTGCCAGCAGTTTAGTAGGGGGCAAAGCTTTCTTT. Residues: CASSLVGGKAFF. The rearrangement joins TRBV12-3 or TRBV12-4 to TRBJ1-1, with TRBD1 matching 7 bases. The junction had 2 bases not matched to a gene; V was cut back by 1 base and J by 9 bases. The CDR3 is 12 residues long.

This clonotype was recorded a few times. The V gene is TRBV12-3 or TRBV12-4, the J gene TRBJ2-3, with 9 bases fitting TRBD1. The CDR3 runs to 16 residues. V was pared by 5 bases and J by 2 bases, with 8 bases of the junction left unmatched. The CDR3 region has the DNA TGTGCCAGCAGTCCCCGACAGGGGGTGAACACAGATACGCAGTATTTT. It yields the protein CASSPRQGVNTDTQYF.

This clonotype was seen more than once but under ten times. The chain couples TRBV7-9 to TRBJ2-7; D call uncertain. Trimming cost V 1 base and J 6 bases, with 13 bases left between them. CDR1 SEHNR and CDR2 FQNEAQ come from the germline V gene (reference sequence). This CDR3 is built from 14 residues. The CDR3 DNA follows: TGTGCCAGCAGCTTAGGAGGCAGCACATTCGAGCAGTACTTC. Translated: CASSLGGSTFEQYF. The variable domain in full, completed from reference TRBV7-9 and TRBJ2-7, reads DTGVSQNPRHKITKRGQNVTFRCDPISEHNRLYWYRQTLGQGPEFLTYFQNEAQLEKSRLLSDRFSAERPKGSFSTLEIQRTEQGDSAMYLCASSLGGSTFEQYFGPGTRLTVT.

This clonotype was found a few times. This sequence joins TRBV20-1 and TRBJ2-3; no clear D. The V end was cut by 0 bases, the J end by 2 bases, with 6 bases between. The CDR3 has 13 residues. CDR1 is DFQATT and CDR2 is SNEGSKA in the germline V gene (reference sequence). The CDR3: CSARDTATDTQYF. CDR3 nucleotide sequence: TGCAGTGCTAGAGACACGGCCACAGATACGCAGTATTTT.

This clonotype was detected once. The CDR3 nucleotides are TGTGCCAGCAGCGTAGAGGGGGGGTCGAGAGATACGCAGTATTTT. This codes for CASSVEGGSRDTQYF. This rearrangement joins TRBV9 to TRBJ2-3, with D possibly TRBD2 on 7 matching bases. Germline assignment: CDR1 SGDLS and CDR2 YYNGEE. The V end was cut by 0 bases, the J end by 5 bases, with 13 bases between. The CDR3 is 15 residues long.

The J gene is TRBJ2-5, the V gene TRBV7-8, with 7 bases aligning to TRBD1. Germline CDR1 and CDR2: SGHVS and FQNEAQ. J lost 2 bases, V lost 1 base, and 4 bases had no gene match. The length of the CDR3 is 15 residues. CDR3 nucleotides: TGTGCCAGCAGCTTAGGAATACAGGGGCAAGAGACCCAGTACTTC. Its protein product is CASSLGIQGQETQYF.

The rearrangement links TRBV7-2 to TRBJ2-2; perhaps TRBD1 as D (5 bases). Trimming shortened V by 4 bases and J by 4 bases, and 10 bases separated the two germline ends. The CDR3 totals 14 residues. CDR1 SGHTA and CDR2 FQGNSA come from the germline V gene. The CDR3 here is CASSWTPATGELFF. The CDR3 nucleotides are TGTGCCAGCAGCTGGACACCGGCCACCGGGGAGCTGTTTTTT.

This clonotype appeared once. CDR3 amino acids: CSASASGNQPQHF. The CDR3 DNA reads TGCAGTGCTAGTGCCAGTGGCAATCAGCCCCAGCATTTT. The chain links TRBV20-1 to TRBJ1-5, with unresolved D. The CDR3 is made up of 13 amino acids. V was cut by 3 bases and J by 2 bases, with 8 bases left in between. Germline CDR1 reads DFQATT; CDR2 reads SNEGSKA (reference sequence).

This clonotype was found many times. This sequence joins TRBV29-1 and TRBJ2-3, with D possibly TRBD2 on 5 matching bases. The CDR3 is 12 amino acids. Germline V lookup: CDR1 SQVTM, CDR2 ANQGSEA. V was clipped by 5 bases and J by 6 bases, with 12 bases between them. The CDR3 nucleotides read TGCAGCGTTCGTGAGGGTGGGGATACGCAGTATTTT. Translating gives CSVREGGDTQYF.

The rearrangement uses TRBV3-1 and TRBJ2-7, with D possibly TRBD2 on 6 matching bases. The CDR3 loop spans 15 amino acids. Trimming took 3 bases from V and 8 from J, leaving 20 bases between them. Germline-derived CDR1 and CDR2 are LGHDT and YNNKEL (reference sequence). The CDR3 DNA reads TGTGCCAGCAGCCAGCCGGGACTCGCTTACGAGAAGCAGTACTTC. Translation gives CASSQPGLAYEKQYF.

This clonotype was counted between two and nine times. The chain carries TRBV25-1 and TRBJ2-3; D might be TRBD2 (5 bases). V lost 3 bases and J 2 bases, leaving 24 bases between the germline ends. Per the germline V gene, CDR1 is MGHDK and CDR2 is SYGVNS. The CDR3 loop spans 19 amino acids. The DNA for the CDR3 is TGTGCCAGCAGTGAGATCTTTGACTACCTGGGAAGGCCCACAGATACGCAGTATTTT. Amino acid sequence: CASSEIFDYLGRPTDTQYF.

The chain carries TRBV20-1 and TRBJ1-2; 7 nucleotides align to TRBD1. This CDR3 is 13 amino acids long. Germline loops: CDR1 DFQATT, CDR2 SNEGSKA (reference sequence). Trimming at V came to 5 bases and at J to 4 bases, leaving 7 bases not matched to a gene. The CDR3 region has the DNA TGCAGTGCTTCACCAGCAGGGGGCTATGGCTACACCTTC. It encodes CSASPAGGYGYTF.

V usage is TRBV12-3 or TRBV12-4 and J usage is TRBJ1-1, with a tentative D call TRBD1 (5 bases). The CDR3 length is 14 residues. Trimming left V 10 bases short and J 0 bases short, with 15 bases between. The CDR3 loop is CATLLGVMNTEAFF. The CDR3 coding sequence is TGTGCCACCTTACTGGGGGTCATGAACACTGAAGCTTTCTTT.

V and J are TRBV20-1 and TRBJ2-3; the D is unclear. Germline CDR1 and CDR2: DFQATT and SNEGSKA (reference sequence). CDR3 length: 14 residues. Trimming took off 6 bases at V and 5 bases at J, with 18 bases between the two ends. The CDR3 here is CSARRRAQIDTQYF. CDR3 nucleotides: TGCAGTGCCCGGCGGCGCGCCCAGATAGATACGCAGTATTTT.

The chain has TRBV6-6 and TRBJ1-1; 11 nucleotides line up with TRBD1. The germline gives CDR1 MNHNY, CDR2 SVGAGI (reference sequence). J lost 1 base, V lost 2 bases, and 6 bases had no gene match. This CDR3 comprises 17 residues. In DNA form, the CDR3 reads TGTGCCAGCAGTTACCCCGGGACAGGGGGTGCGAACACTGAAGCTTTCTTT. This sequence encodes CASSYPGTGGANTEAFF.

The rearrangement joins TRBV28 to TRBJ2-1; TRBD1 might be the D (5 bases). The germline V and J ends were trimmed by 7 bases and 4 bases, with 17 bases remaining between them. Germline V gene data show CDR1 as MDHEN and CDR2 as SYDVKM. The CDR3 length is 15 residues. In nucleotides, the CDR3 is TGTGCCAGCACCCTTCTCCAGGGCTCTTACAATGAGCAGTTCTTC. Translating gives CASTLLQGSYNEQFF.

This clonotype was picked up a small number of times. The chain has TRBV3-1 and TRBJ2-3; no reliable D call. The CDR3 loop spans 16 amino acids. V gave up 3 bases and J gave up 4 bases, with 17 bases separating them. Per the germline V gene, CDR1 is LGHDT and CDR2 is YNNKEL (reference sequence). As DNA, the CDR3 is TGTGCCAGCAGCCAGAGGAGTCTGGCGGCCGCAGATACGCAGTATTTT. Translated, it gives CASSQRSLAAADTQYF.

V and J are TRBV7-9 and TRBJ2-2; 7 bases agree with TRBD1. The CDR3 runs 14 residues. Trimming cost V 5 bases and J 4 bases; bases outside gene matches: 4. Looked up from germline, CDR1 is SEHNR and CDR2 is FQNEAQ (reference sequence). The CDR3 DNA sequence: TGTGCCAGCAGCACGGGACAGTTCACCGGGGAGCTGTTTTTT. Encoded protein: CASSTGQFTGELFF.

J is TRBJ1-2 and V is TRBV12-3 or TRBV12-4; D is perhaps TRBD1 (5 bases). Trimming cost V 6 bases and J 5 bases, with 16 bases left between them. The CDR3 has 14 residues. CDR3 loop: CASSPSGYWYGYTF. The CDR3 bases are TGTGCCAGCAGCCCATCAGGGTATTGGTATGGCTACACCTTC.

This clonotype turned up a few times. The genes are TRBV4-3 and TRBJ1-6; 7 nucleotides line up with TRBD1. From germline, CDR1 is LGHNA and CDR2 YSLEER. The CDR3 runs to 15 residues. V trimming: 4 bases; J trimming: 7 bases; junction bases outside the gene matches: 7. CDR3 in DNA: TGCGCCAGCAGCCGATCTAGGGACAGAAATTCACCCCTCCACTTT. It specifies CASSRSRDRNSPLHF.

The chain has TRBV7-2 and TRBJ2-7; TRBD2 matches at 8 bases. This CDR3 has 14 residues. V was clipped by 5 bases and J by 5 bases; unmatched bases: 8. The germline gives CDR1 SGHTA, CDR2 FQGNSA. CDR3 sequence (DNA): TGTGCCAGCAGCCGAGAGCGGGGGAGCGACGAGCAGTACTTC. It is translated as CASSRERGSDEQYF.

This clonotype was seen only a few times. The chain has TRBV6-6 and TRBJ2-1; TRBD1 agrees at 9 bases. The V gene end was trimmed by 7 bases and the J gene end by 2 bases; junction bases not matched to a gene: 3. The germline CDR1 and CDR2 sequences are MNHNY and SVGAGI (reference sequence). This CDR3 has 14 residues. The CDR3 DNA sequence: TGTGCCAGCACCGGGACAGGGACCTACAATGAGCAGTTCTTC. Residues: CASTGTGTYNEQFF.

The J gene is TRBJ1-5, the V gene TRBV5-4, with D unclear. The V end lost 9 bases, the J end lost 0 bases, and 13 bases lay between the germline ends. This CDR3 is 14 amino acids long. Per germline, CDR1 SGHNT and CDR2 YYREEE (reference sequence). CDR3 sequence reads: CATTRPYSNQPQHF. CDR3 DNA: TGTGCCACTACACGCCCCTATAGCAATCAGCCCCAGCATTTT.

A single count supports this clonotype. The chain is built from TRBV5-5 and TRBJ1-2; no clear D gene. Trimming took 6 bases from V and 5 from J, leaving 11 bases between them. Looked up from germline, CDR1 is SGHKS and CDR2 is YYEKEE (reference sequence). CDR3 length: 12 residues. The DNA of the CDR3 is TGTGCCAGCACCACCGGCGGGTATGGCTACACCTTC. This codes for CASTTGGYGYTF.